This T cell receptor beta chain was recorded in a study of T-cell reconstitution after alpha-beta-depleted transplantation in children. Whole-study findings and limits: About two months after transplant, alpha-beta T cells reportedly came from several hundred expanded graft clones. Recipient T cells and thymic progenitors that survived gave rise to the high TCRbeta diversity observed at day 60 in some patients. Hyperexpanded clones declined; after one year, newly produced T cells mostly supplied diversity.

For this clonotype: Its antigen is undetermined.

Unique molecular identifiers tagged the TCRbeta library. TCRdb passed the PCR reads through MiXCR, listing each CDR3 protein once. The profile shows 800,000 to 1,000,000 distinct CDR3 sequences, 25% to 30% of them singletons. Germline CDR1 is SGHRS and CDR2 is YFSETQ. Trimming removed 6 bases from V and 2 bases from J; junction bases left unmatched: 8. The CDR3 sequence is 15 residues long. This clonotype was sampled from a boy younger than two who had a stem cell transplant for SCID, so the T cells may come from the graft donor. This sequence joins TRBV5-1 and TRBJ1-2, with 9 bases lining up with TRBD1. The sequenced sample was PBMCs, mostly from graft donor cells, obtained 360 days after TCRalphabeta/CD19-depleted stem cell transplant. The CDR3 reads CASTNPGQGNYGYTF. The CDR3, as DNA: TGCGCCAGCACCAATCCGGGACAGGGAAACTATGGCTACACCTTC.